Following are 27 T cell receptor beta chains from one sample sequenced in a study of blood T cells in healthy people across ages. Through a sample-barcoded 5' primer and a J-beta primer mix, a second PCR was run for 7 to 11 cycles. TCRdb re-derived calls from the 5' RACE reads in MiXCR, one entry per CDR3 protein. The sample lists fewer than 800,000 distinct CDR3 sequences, about 25% occurring once. The sample was also reused in another study, on T cells of mothers and their children.

Material: blood. Source of these receptors: a boy between 10 and 17 years old in good health.

This clonotype is a singleton in its sample. The V and J genes are TRBV7-9 and TRBJ1-2; D uncertain. V lost 7 bases to trimming and J lost 8 bases, with 11 bases between them. This CDR3 has 11 amino acids. Germline-derived CDR1 and CDR2 are SEHNR and FQNEAQ (reference sequence). The CDR3 loop reads CASNHGGGYTF. The CDR3 nucleotides are TGTGCCAGCAACCACGGCGGGGGCTACACCTTC.

The chain uses TRBV4-1 and TRBJ2-5, with no clear D. CDR3 length: 16 amino acids. Trimming stripped 1 base from V and 0 bases from J, with 12 bases between. Germline V gene lookup returns CDR1 MGHRA and CDR2 YSYEKL. The CDR3 loop reads CASSQGAVINQETQYF. The CDR3 DNA sequence: TGCGCCAGCAGCCAAGGGGCAGTTATAAACCAAGAGACCCAGTACTTC.

The chain combines TRBV28 with TRBJ2-1, with TRBD2 as a possible D gene (5 bases). CDR3 length: 16 residues. V lost 3 bases and J 7 bases, leaving 19 bases between the germline ends. CDR1 is MDHEN, CDR2 SYDVKM, per germline. This CDR3 reads CASSFTKRSWENEQFF. The CDR3 bases are TGTGCCAGCAGTTTCACCAAAAGGTCTTGGGAGAATGAGCAGTTCTTC.

The V and J genes are TRBV28 and TRBJ2-1; 12 bases map to TRBD2. Germline V CDR1 and CDR2: MDHEN, SYDVKM. With 8 bases clipped from V and 0 bases from J, the junction kept 2 bases outside the gene matches. The CDR3 is 15 amino acids. The CDR3 region is CASQTSGSSYNEQFF. The CDR3 DNA is TGTGCCAGCCAGACTAGCGGGAGCTCCTACAATGAGCAGTTCTTC.

The table lists this clonotype with a few counts. Here the CDR3 reads CASSRRARGIQYF. DNA for the CDR3: TGTGCCAGTAGTCGACGGGCTAGGGGCATTCAGTACTTC. V and J are TRBV19 and TRBJ2-4, with a tentative D call TRBD1 (5 bases). The CDR3 has 13 amino acids. Trimming stripped 5 bases from V and 9 bases from J, with 14 bases between. Per the germline V gene, CDR1 is LNHDA and CDR2 is SQIVND (reference sequence).

The gene calls are TRBV6-6 and TRBJ2-1; no firm D call. In germline, CDR1 is MNHNY, CDR2 SVGAGI (reference sequence). The CDR3 covers 13 residues. With 7 bases removed from V and 6 bases from J, the gap between germline ends came to 13 bases. CDR3 loop: CASTRPPSNEQFF. Written as DNA, the CDR3 is TGTGCCAGCACTAGGCCTCCAAGCAATGAGCAGTTCTTC.

This clonotype was recorded a few times. CDR3 residues: CASRPLLAGGSQYF. The CDR3 DNA reads TGTGCCAGCAGACCATTACTAGCGGGAGGATCGCAGTATTTT. V and J are TRBV12-3 or TRBV12-4 and TRBJ2-3; 12 positions match TRBD2. With 6 bases clipped from V and 10 bases from J, the junction kept 8 bases outside the gene matches. The CDR3 runs to 14 residues.

This clonotype was seen only a few times. V usage is TRBV27 and J usage is TRBJ1-3; the D is unclear. This CDR3 is 13 amino acids long. Trimming shortened V by 4 bases and J by 4 bases, and 8 bases separated the two germline ends. Germline-derived CDR1 and CDR2 are MNHEY and SMNVEV (reference sequence). CDR3: CASSWSQGNTIYF. In DNA, the CDR3 is TGTGCCAGCAGTTGGTCCCAGGGAAACACCATATATTTT.

This clonotype was observed a few times. The rearrangement uses TRBV20-1 and TRBJ2-7, with D possibly matching TRBD2 (6 bases). The CDR3 runs to 14 residues. Trimming took off 0 bases at V and 5 bases at J, with 14 bases between the two ends. Germline V CDR1 and CDR2: DFQATT, SNEGSKA (reference sequence). Here the CDR3 DNA reads TGCAGTGCTAGAGATCGGGACTGGTTTAACGAGCAGTACTTC. Protein: CSARDRDWFNEQYF.

The chain has TRBV20-1 and TRBJ2-5, with a tentative D call TRBD1 (5 bases). Germline V lookup: CDR1 DFQATT, CDR2 SNEGSKA (reference sequence). This CDR3 has 17 amino acids. Trimming removed 6 bases from V and 1 base from J, with 24 bases in between. CDR3 sequence (DNA): TGCAGTGCAAAAATGGAGCAGGGTCCACTCCCCCAAGAGACCCAGTACTTC. Encoded protein: CSAKMEQGPLPQETQYF.

This clonotype has ten or more counts. A junction end diverges from the germline sequence, so it may reflect a read error. The chain combines TRBV2 with TRBJ2-7; D possibly corresponds to TRBD2 (8 bases). The germline V gene has CDR1 SNHLY and CDR2 FYNNEI. The CDR3 has 13 residues. The CDR3: CASSGGQSYEQYF. CDR3 DNA sequence: TGCGCCAGCAGCGGGGGACAGTCCTACGAGCAGTACTTC.

The chain has TRBV5-8 and TRBJ2-1; 8 bases fit TRBD1. The CDR3 length is 16 residues. The germline gives CDR1 SGHTS, CDR2 YDEGEE. V trimming: 4 bases; J trimming: 6 bases; junction bases outside the gene matches: 12. The CDR3 loop reads CASSRQQGVLRNEQFF. CDR3 sequence (DNA): TGTGCCAGCAGCCGCCAACAGGGGGTCCTCCGCAATGAGCAGTTCTTC.

There are a few counts of this clonotype. V and J are TRBV20-1 and TRBJ1-6; 7 bases are a match to TRBD1. J lost 3 bases, V lost 1 base, and 6 bases had no gene match. The V gene's germline CDR1 is DFQATT and CDR2 SNEGSKA (reference sequence). The CDR3 has 16 amino acids. CDR3 sequence reads: CSARVPGTDYNSPLHF. The DNA of the CDR3 is TGCAGTGCTAGAGTCCCCGGGACAGACTATAATTCACCCCTCCACTTT.

The sample holds a few counts of this clonotype. J is TRBJ2-4 and V is TRBV20-1, with D possibly matching TRBD1 (6 bases). The CDR3 runs to 14 residues. Per germline, CDR1 DFQATT and CDR2 SNEGSKA (reference sequence). Trimming pared 5 bases from V and 0 bases from J, leaving 11 bases between. This chain's CDR3 is CSARRTAAKNIQYF. The CDR3 DNA is TGCAGTGCTCGACGGACAGCAGCCAAAAACATTCAGTACTTC.

The chain joins TRBV6-6 to TRBJ1-5; D not resolved. This CDR3 is built from 15 residues. V gave up 8 bases and J gave up 0 bases, with 14 bases separating them. Germline CDR1 is MNHNY and CDR2 is SVGAGI (reference sequence). CDR3 nucleotide sequence: TGTGCCAGCTTAACAGACGGGTATAGCAATCAGCCCCAGCATTTT. This sequence encodes CASLTDGYSNQPQHF.

This chain uses TRBV12-3 or TRBV12-4 with TRBJ1-5, with 8 bases identical to TRBD1. This CDR3 is 15 amino acids long. Trimming took 2 bases from V and 3 from J; bases not matched to a gene: 3. The CDR3 loop is CASSLQGANNQPQHF. In DNA, the CDR3 is TGTGCCAGCAGTTTACAGGGGGCAAACAATCAGCCCCAGCATTTT.

V gene TRBV27 combines with J gene TRBJ2-4; D gene uncertain. This CDR3 is built from 13 residues. V was pared by 7 bases and J by 8 bases, with 15 bases between. Germline CDR1 is MNHEY and CDR2 is SMNVEV (reference sequence). The CDR3 DNA follows: TGTGCCAGCACGAGGATCGAACGGGACATTCAGTACTTC. Its protein product is CASTRIERDIQYF.

CDR3: CSVELVAGLHNEQYF. The CDR3 coding sequence is TGCAGCGTTGAGCTCGTAGCGGGACTACACAATGAGCAGTACTTC. The chain employs TRBV29-1 and TRBJ2-5; TRBD2 aligns across 8 bases. The CDR3 is made up of 15 amino acids. Germline V CDR1 and CDR2: SQVTM, ANQGSEA. J was trimmed by 11 bases and V by 3 bases; bases with no gene match: 17.

This clonotype came up a few times. The rearrangement links TRBV4-2 to TRBJ1-1; D is unresolved. The CDR3 is 13 residues long. Trimming left V 0 bases short and J 4 bases short, with 6 bases between. Per the germline V gene, CDR1 is LGHNA and CDR2 is YNFKEQ. The CDR3 DNA sequence: TGTGCCAGCAGCCAAGACCGGCGCACTGAAGCTTTCTTT. Its protein is CASSQDRRTEAFF.

In this sample, this clonotype turned up a few times. This sequence joins TRBV7-9 and TRBJ2-3; 8 bases match TRBD2. Looked up from germline, CDR1 is SEHNR and CDR2 is FQNEAQ (reference sequence). The J segment lost 3 bases and the V segment lost 6 bases, leaving 8 bases of the junction unmatched. This CDR3 contains 15 residues. CDR3 bases: TGTGCCAGCAGAGGTAGCGGGAAGGTGACAGATACGCAGTATTTT. Protein product: CASRGSGKVTDTQYF.

This rearrangement joins TRBV2 to TRBJ2-2; 7 positions match TRBD1. CDR3 size: 14 residues. After removal of 4 bases from V and 7 bases from J, the junction contained 6 bases not matched to a gene. Germline V gene data show CDR1 as SNHLY and CDR2 as FYNNEI. The CDR3 DNA reads as TGTGCCAGCAGTGGTGTAGGGGGCTACGGGGAGCTGTTTTTT. As protein: CASSGVGGYGELFF.

The rearrangement joins TRBV6-5 to TRBJ2-3; TRBD2 aligns across 7 bases. This CDR3 is built from 13 residues. The germline gives CDR1 MNHEY, CDR2 SVGAGI. V lost 4 bases, J lost 8 bases, and 6 bases stayed unmatched. CDR3 bases: TGTGCCAGCAGTTCTCGCTGGGGGGGTACGCAGTATTTT. Protein sequence: CASSSRWGGTQYF.

This clonotype has more than one count but fewer than ten. The V call is TRBV29-1, the J call TRBJ1-1, with a tentative D call TRBD1 (6 bases). V lost 6 bases to trimming and J lost 1 base, with 12 bases between them. The CDR3 covers 13 residues. CDR1 and CDR2 from the germline V gene are SQVTM and ANQGSEA. Written as DNA, the CDR3 is TGCAGCGTCGCGAGGGGGGGGAACACTGAAGCTTTCTTT. Protein product: CSVARGGNTEAFF.

The chain couples TRBV5-1 to TRBJ2-5; 10 nucleotides match TRBD2. The DNA end favors TRBJ2-1, so the J call may be wrong. CDR1 and CDR2 from the germline V gene are SGHRS and YFSETQ. The CDR3 runs 19 residues. For the CDR3, the DNA is TGCGCCAGCAGCTTGGAGCCTAGCGGGAGACCCCAACCATACAATGAGCAGTTCTTC. It yields the protein CASSLEPSGRPQPYNEQFF.

This rearrangement joins TRBV5-1 to TRBJ2-3; 11 nucleotides match TRBD2. Trimming at V came to 3 bases and at J to 2 bases, leaving 2 bases not matched to a gene. Germline assignment: CDR1 SGHRS and CDR2 YFSETQ. There are 15 residues in the CDR3. CDR3 sequence: CASSWGLADTDTQYF. CDR3 nucleotide sequence: TGCGCCAGCAGCTGGGGACTAGCGGACACAGATACGCAGTATTTT.

This clonotype was detected only a few times. The CDR3 loop is CSVVIRVSYEQYF. The CDR3 DNA reads TGCAGCGTTGTAATCAGGGTGAGCTACGAGCAGTACTTC. This chain links TRBV29-1 with TRBJ2-5, with TRBD1 as a possible D gene (5 bases). With the DNA end fitting TRBJ2-7 better, the J assignment may be wrong. CDR1 is SQVTM, CDR2 ANQGSEA, per germline. The CDR3 spans 13 residues.

This clonotype was counted between two and nine times. The V and J genes are TRBV4-3 and TRBJ1-5; D gene ambiguous. Looked up from germline, CDR1 is LGHNA and CDR2 is YSLEER. The CDR3 length is 15 residues. V lost 5 bases and J lost 0, with 11 bases in between. CDR3 loop: CASSEQVYSNQPQHF. The CDR3 DNA reads TGCGCCAGCAGCGAACAAGTCTATAGCAATCAGCCCCAGCATTTT.